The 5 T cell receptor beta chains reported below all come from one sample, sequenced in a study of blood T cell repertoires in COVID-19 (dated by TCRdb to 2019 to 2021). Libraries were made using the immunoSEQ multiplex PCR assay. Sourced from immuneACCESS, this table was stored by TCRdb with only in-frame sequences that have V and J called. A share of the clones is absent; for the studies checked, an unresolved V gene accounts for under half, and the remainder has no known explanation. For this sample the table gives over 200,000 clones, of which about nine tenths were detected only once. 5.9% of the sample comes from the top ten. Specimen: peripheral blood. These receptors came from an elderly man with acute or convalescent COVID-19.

The CDR3 sequence: CASILGGRETQYF. CDR3 bases: TGTGCCAGCATTCTCGGGGGGCGAGAGACCCAGTACTTC. The chain has TRBV5-8 and TRBJ2-5, with D perhaps matching TRBD2 (7 bases). This CDR3 is 13 amino acids long. From germline, CDR1 is SGHTS and CDR2 YDEGEE. The V end was cut by 6 bases, the J end by 4 bases, with 13 bases between.

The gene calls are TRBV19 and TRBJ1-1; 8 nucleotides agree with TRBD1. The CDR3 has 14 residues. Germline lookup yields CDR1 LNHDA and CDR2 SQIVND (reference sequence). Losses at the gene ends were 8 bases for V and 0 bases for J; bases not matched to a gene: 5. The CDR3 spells CASRTGRMNTEAFF. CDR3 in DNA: TGTGCCAGTCGGACAGGGCGGATGAACACTGAAGCTTTCTTT.

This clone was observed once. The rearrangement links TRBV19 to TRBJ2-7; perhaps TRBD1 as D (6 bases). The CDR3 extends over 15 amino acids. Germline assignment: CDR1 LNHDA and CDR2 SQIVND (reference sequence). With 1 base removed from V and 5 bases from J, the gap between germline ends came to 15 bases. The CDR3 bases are TGTGCCAGTAGTATAGCGCAGGGACAACTTAACGAGCAGTACTTC. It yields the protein CASSIAQGQLNEQYF.

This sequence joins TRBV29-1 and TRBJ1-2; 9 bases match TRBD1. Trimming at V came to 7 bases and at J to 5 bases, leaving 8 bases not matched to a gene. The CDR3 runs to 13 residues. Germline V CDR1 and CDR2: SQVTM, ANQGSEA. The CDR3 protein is CSARGQGGYGYTF. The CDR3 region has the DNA TGCAGCGCAAGGGGACAGGGCGGATATGGCTACACCTTC.

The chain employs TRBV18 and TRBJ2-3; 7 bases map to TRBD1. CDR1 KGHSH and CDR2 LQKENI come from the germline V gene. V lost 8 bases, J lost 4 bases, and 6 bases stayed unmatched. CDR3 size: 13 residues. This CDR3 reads CASAPGGADTQYF. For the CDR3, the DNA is TGTGCCAGCGCCCCAGGGGGTGCAGATACGCAGTATTTT.